This T cell receptor (beta chain) was sequenced for a study of CD8+CD57+ T cells in acquired aplastic anemia. The overall study: Sorted CD4+ and CD8+ cells gave an average of about 3 ug of DNA.

TCR beta VDJ combinations and CDR3 sequences were profiled from genomic DNA. TCRdb processed the reads anew with MiXCR; each CDR3 protein has one entry. The sample records about 200,000 distinct CDR3 sequences, about half being singletons. For this clonotype: One base away lies a much larger clone, so this may be a sequencing read error.

This CDR3 is 15 amino acids long. The V and J ends lost 6 bases and 0 bases, in that order; junction bases with no gene match: 8. In germline, CDR1 is SGHRS, CDR2 YFSETQ. The patients chosen for sequencing had shown expansion of CD8+CD57+ cells (detected by flow cytometry). The V gene is TRBV5-1, the J gene TRBJ1-1, with TRBD1 matching over 7 bases. Sequencing used sorted CD4+, CD8+, or CD8+CD57+ T cells (not recorded which) from PBMCs. The TCR originated in a human donor with aplastic anemia. The CDR3 sequence: CASNLRQGLNTEAFF. The DNA of the CDR3 is TGCGCCAGCAACCTAAGACAGGGTTTGAACACTGAAGCTTTCTTT.